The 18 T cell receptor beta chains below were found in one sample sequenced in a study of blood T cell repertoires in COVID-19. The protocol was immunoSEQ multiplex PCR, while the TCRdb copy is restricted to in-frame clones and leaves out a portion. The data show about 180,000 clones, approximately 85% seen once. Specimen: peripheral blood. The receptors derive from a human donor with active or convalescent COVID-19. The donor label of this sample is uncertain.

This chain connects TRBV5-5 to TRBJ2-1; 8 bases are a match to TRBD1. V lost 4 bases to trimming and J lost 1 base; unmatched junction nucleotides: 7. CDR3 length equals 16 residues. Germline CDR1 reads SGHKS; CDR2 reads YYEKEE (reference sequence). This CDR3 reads CASSIRTGLSYNEQFF. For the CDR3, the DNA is TGTGCCAGCAGCATTCGGACAGGGCTGTCCTACAATGAGCAGTTCTTC. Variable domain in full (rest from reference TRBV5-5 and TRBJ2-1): DAGVTQSPTHLIKTRGQQVTLRCSPISGHKSVSWYQQVLGQGPQFIFQYYEKEERGRGNFPDRFSARQFPNYSSELNVNALLLGDSALYLCASSIRTGLSYNEQFFGPGTRLTVL.

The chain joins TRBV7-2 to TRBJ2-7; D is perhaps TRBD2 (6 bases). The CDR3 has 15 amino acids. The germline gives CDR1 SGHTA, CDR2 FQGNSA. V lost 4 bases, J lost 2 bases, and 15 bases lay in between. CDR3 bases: TGTGCCAGCAGCTCCGAGGGACTGGTGGCCTACGAGCAGTACTTC. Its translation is CASSSEGLVAYEQYF.

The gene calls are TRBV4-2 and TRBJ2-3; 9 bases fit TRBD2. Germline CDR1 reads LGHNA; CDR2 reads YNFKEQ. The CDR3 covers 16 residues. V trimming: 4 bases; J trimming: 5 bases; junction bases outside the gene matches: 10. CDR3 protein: CASSLSGGGAGDTQYF. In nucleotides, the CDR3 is TGTGCCAGCAGCCTTAGCGGCGGGGGGGCCGGAGATACGCAGTATTTT.

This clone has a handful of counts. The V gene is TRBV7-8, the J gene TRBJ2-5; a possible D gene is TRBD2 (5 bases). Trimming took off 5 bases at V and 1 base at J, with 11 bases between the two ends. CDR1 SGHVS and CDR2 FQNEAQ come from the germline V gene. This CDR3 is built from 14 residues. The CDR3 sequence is CASSRSEGQETQYF. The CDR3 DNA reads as TGTGCCAGCAGCCGGAGCGAGGGCCAAGAGACCCAGTACTTC.

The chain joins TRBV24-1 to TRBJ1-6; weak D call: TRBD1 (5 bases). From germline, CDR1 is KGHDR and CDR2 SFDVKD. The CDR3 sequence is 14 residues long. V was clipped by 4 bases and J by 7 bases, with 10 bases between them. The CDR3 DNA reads TGTGCCACCAGTGACAGGGATCGGAATTCACCCCTCCACTTT. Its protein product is CATSDRDRNSPLHF.

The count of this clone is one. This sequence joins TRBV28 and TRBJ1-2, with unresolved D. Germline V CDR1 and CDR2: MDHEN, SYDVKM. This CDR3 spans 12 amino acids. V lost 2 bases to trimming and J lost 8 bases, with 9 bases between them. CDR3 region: CASSLRGDGYTF. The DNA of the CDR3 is TGTGCCAGCAGTTTACGAGGCGACGGCTACACCTTC.

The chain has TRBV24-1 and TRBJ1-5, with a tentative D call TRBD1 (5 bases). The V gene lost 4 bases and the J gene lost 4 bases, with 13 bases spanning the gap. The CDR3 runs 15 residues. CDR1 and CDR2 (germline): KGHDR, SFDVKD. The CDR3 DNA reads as TGTGCCACCAGTGAAGGCTGGGGCGTGAATCAGCCCCAGCATTTT. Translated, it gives CATSEGWGVNQPQHF.

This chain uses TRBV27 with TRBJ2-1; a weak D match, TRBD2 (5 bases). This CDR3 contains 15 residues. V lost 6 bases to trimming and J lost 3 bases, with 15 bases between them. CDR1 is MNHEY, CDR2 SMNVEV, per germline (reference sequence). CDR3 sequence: CASSQRLLFYNEQFF. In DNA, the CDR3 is TGTGCCAGCAGCCAAAGACTACTTTTCTACAATGAGCAGTTCTTC.

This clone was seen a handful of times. CDR3 protein: CASSFERGSSYNSPLHF. The DNA for the CDR3 is TGTGCCAGCAGCTTTGAAAGGGGGAGCTCCTATAATTCACCCCTCCACTTT. This rearrangement joins TRBV5-4 to TRBJ1-6; D is perhaps TRBD1 (6 bases). This CDR3 region has 17 residues. Germline V gene data show CDR1 as SGHNT and CDR2 as YYREEE (reference sequence). V lost 2 bases and J 0 bases, leaving 12 bases between the germline ends.

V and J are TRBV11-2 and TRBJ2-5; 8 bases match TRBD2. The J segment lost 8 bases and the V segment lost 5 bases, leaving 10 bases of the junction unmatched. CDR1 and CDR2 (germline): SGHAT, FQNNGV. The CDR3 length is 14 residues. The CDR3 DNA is TGTGCCAGCAGCCTACCGGGACTAGAGGTTACCCAGTACTTC. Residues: CASSLPGLEVTQYF.

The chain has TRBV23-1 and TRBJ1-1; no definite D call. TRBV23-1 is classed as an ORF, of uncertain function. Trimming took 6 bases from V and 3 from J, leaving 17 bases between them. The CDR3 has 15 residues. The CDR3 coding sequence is TGCGCCAGCAGACTTTCTACTCCGGGGTACACTGAAGCTTTCTTT. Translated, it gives CASRLSTPGYTEAFF.

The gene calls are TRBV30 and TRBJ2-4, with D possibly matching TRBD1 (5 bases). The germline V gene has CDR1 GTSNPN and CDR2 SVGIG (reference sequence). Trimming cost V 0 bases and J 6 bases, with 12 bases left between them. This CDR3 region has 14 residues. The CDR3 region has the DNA TGTGCCTGGAGTGTACGGCTTAGGGGAAACATTCAGTACTTC. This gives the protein CAWSVRLRGNIQYF.

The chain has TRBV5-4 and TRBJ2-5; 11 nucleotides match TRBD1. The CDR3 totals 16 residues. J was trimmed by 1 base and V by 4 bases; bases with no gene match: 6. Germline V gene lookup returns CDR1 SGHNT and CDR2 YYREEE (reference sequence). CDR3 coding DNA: TGTGCCAGCAGCATTGGACAGGGGGCAGGCCAAGAGACCCAGTACTTC. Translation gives CASSIGQGAGQETQYF.

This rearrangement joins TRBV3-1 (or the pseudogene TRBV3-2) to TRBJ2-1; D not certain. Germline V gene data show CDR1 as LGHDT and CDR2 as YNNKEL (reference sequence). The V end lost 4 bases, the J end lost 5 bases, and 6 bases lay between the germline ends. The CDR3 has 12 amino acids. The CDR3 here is CASSPLDNEQFF. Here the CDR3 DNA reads TGTGCCAGCAGCCCCTTAGACAATGAGCAGTTCTTC.

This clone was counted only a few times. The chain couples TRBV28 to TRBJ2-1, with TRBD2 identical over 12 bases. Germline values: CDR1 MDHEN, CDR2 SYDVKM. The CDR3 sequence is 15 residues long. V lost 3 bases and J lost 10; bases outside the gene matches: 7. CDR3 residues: CASSLSTSGGSEQFF. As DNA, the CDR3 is TGTGCCAGCAGTTTGTCAACTAGCGGGGGGTCAGAGCAGTTCTTC.

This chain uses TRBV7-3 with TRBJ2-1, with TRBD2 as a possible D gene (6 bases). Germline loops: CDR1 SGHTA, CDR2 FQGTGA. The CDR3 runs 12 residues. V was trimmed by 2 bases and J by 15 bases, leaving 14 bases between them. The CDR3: CASSLVAREAFF. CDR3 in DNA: TGTGCCAGCAGCTTAGTGGCTAGGGAGGCGTTCTTC.

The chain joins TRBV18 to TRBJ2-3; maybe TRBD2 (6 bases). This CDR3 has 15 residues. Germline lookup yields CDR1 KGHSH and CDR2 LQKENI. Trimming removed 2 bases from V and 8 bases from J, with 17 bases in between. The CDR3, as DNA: TGTGCCAGCTCACCATTAGCGGATAAACGGGGTACGCAGTATTTT. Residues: CASSPLADKRGTQYF.

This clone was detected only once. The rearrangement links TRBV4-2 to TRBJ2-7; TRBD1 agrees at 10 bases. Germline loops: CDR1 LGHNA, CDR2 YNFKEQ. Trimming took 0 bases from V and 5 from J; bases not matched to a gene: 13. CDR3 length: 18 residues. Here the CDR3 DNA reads TGTGCCAGCAGCCAAGATTATTGGACGGGACAGGGGTTAAACGAGCAGTACTTC. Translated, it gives CASSQDYWTGQGLNEQYF.